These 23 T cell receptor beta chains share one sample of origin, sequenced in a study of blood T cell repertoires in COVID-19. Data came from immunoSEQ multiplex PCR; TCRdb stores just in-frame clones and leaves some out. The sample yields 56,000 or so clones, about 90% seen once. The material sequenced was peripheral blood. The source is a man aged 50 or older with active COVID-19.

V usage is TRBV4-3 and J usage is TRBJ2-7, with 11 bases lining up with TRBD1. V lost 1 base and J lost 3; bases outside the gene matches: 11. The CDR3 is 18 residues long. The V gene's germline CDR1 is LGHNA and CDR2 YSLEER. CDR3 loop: CASSQGLILGTGGYEQYF. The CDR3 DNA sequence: TGCGCCAGCAGCCAAGGACTAATTCTCGGGACAGGGGGCTACGAGCAGTACTTC.

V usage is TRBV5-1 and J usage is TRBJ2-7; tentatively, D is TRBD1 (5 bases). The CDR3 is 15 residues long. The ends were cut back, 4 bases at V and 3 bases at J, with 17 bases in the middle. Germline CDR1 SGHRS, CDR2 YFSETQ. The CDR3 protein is CASSPTPADNYEQYF. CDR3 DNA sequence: TGCGCCAGCAGCCCAACGCCGGCGGACAACTACGAGCAGTACTTC.

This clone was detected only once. The CDR3 loop is CASGPRLAGGEQYF. CDR3 DNA sequence: TGTGCTAGTGGTCCGCGACTAGCGGGAGGCGAGCAGTACTTC. This chain uses TRBV12-5 with TRBJ2-7; 13 bases agree with TRBD2. Germline-derived CDR1 and CDR2 are LGHNT and FRNRAP. This CDR3 is built from 14 residues. The ends lost 5 bases at V and 6 bases at J; junction bases unmatched: 4.

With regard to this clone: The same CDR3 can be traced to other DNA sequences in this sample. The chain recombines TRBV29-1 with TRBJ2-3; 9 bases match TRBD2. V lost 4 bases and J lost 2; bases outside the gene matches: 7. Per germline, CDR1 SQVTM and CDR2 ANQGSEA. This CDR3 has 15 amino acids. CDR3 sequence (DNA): TGCAGCGTTGTGCCAGCGGGGGGTCCCACAGATACGCAGTATTTT. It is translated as CSVVPAGGPTDTQYF.

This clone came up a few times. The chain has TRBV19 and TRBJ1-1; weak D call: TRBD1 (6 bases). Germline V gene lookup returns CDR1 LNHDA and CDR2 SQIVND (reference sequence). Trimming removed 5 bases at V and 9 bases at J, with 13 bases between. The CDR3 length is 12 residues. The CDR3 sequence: CASSAYRVKAFF. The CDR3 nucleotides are TGTGCCAGTAGTGCATACAGGGTAAAAGCTTTCTTT.

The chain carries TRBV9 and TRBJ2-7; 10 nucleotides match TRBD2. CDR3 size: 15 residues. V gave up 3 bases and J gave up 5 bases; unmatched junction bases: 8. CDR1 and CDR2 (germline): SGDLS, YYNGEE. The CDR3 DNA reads TGTGCCAGCAGCGCGTCAGCGGGAGGGCCCCACGAGCAGTACTTC. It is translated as CASSASAGGPHEQYF.

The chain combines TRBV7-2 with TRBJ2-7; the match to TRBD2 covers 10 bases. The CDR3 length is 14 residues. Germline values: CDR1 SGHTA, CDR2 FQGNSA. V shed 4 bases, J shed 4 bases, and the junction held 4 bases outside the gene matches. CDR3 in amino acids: CASSYRTSGYEQYF. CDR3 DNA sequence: TGTGCCAGCAGCTACCGGACTAGCGGATACGAGCAGTACTTC.

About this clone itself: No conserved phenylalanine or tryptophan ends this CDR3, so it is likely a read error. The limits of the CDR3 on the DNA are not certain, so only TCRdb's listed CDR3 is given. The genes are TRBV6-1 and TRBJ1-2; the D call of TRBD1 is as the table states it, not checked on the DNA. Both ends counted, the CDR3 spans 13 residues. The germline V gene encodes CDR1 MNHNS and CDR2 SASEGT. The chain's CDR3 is CASSEALRTGTTL.

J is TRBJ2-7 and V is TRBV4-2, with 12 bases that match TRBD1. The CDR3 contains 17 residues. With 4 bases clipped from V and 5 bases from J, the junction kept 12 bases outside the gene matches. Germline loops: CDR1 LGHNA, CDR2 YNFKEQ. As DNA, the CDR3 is TGTGCCAGCAGCCCTCCTCCGTCCGGGACAGGGGGCAACGAGCAGTACTTC. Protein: CASSPPPSGTGGNEQYF.

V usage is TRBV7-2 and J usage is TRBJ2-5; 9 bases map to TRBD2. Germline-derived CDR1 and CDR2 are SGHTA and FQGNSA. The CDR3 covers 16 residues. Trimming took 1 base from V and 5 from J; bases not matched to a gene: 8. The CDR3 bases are TGTGCCAGCAGCTTAGTAAGCGGGGGGCTAAGGGAGACCCAGTACTTC. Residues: CASSLVSGGLRETQYF.

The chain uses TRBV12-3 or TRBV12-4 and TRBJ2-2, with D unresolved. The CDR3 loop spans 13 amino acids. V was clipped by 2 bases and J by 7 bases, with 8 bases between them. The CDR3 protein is CASSLKQNGELFF. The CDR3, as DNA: TGTGCCAGCAGTTTAAAGCAAAACGGGGAGCTGTTTTTT.

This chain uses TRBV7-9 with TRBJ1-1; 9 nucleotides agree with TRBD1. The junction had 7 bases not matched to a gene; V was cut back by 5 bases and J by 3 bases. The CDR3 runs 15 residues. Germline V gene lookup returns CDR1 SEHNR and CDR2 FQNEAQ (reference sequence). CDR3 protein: CASSDRTGADTEAFF. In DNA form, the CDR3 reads TGTGCCAGCAGCGACAGGACAGGGGCGGACACTGAAGCTTTCTTT.

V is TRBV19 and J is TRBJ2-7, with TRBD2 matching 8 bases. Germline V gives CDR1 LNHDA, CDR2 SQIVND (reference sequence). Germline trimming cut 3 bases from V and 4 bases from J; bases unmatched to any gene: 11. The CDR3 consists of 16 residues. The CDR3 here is CASSIPSRSGSYEQYF. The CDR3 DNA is TGTGCCAGTAGTATCCCAAGTCGGAGCGGGAGTTACGAGCAGTACTTC.

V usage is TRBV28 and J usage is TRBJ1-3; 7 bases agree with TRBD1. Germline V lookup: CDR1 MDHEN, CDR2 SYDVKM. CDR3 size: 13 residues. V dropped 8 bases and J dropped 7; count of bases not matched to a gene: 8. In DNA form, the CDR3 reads TGTGCCAGCGGAGAGGGGGCTCGGAACACCATATATTTT. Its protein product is CASGEGARNTIYF.

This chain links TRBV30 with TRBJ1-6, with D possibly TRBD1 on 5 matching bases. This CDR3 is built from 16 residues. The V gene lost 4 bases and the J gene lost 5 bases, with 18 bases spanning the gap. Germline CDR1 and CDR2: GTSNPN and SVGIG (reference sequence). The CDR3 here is CAWKKVGGVNNSPLHF. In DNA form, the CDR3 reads TGTGCCTGGAAGAAGGTCGGGGGAGTGAATAATTCACCCCTCCACTTT.

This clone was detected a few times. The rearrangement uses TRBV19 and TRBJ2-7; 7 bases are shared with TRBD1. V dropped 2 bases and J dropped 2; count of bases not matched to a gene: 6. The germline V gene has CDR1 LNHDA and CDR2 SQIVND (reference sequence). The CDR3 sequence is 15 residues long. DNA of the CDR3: TGTGCCAGTAGTATAAACAGGGGACCTGCCTACGAGCAGTACTTC. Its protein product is CASSINRGPAYEQYF.

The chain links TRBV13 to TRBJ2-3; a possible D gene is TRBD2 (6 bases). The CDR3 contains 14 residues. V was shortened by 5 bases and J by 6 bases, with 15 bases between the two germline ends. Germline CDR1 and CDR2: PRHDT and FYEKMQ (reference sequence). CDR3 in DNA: TGTGCCAGCAGCCCAGCCGCCCTAGCGGATACGCAGTATTTT. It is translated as CASSPAALADTQYF.

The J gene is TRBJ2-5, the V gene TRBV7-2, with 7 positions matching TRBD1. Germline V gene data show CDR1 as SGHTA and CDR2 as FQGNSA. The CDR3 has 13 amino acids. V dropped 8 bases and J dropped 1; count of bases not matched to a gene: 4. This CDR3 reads CASCRDSQETQYF. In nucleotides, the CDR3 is TGTGCCAGCTGCCGGGACAGCCAAGAGACCCAGTACTTC. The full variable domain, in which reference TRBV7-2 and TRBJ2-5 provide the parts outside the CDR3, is GAGVSQSPSNKVTEKGKDVELRCDPISGHTALYWYRQSLGQGLEFLIYFQGNSAPDKSGLPSDRFSAERTGGSVSTLTIQRTQQEDSAVYLCASCRDSQETQYFGPGTRLLVL.

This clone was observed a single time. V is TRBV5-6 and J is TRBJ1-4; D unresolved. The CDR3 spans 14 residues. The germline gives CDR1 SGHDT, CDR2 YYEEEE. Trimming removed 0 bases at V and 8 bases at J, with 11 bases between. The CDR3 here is CASSLAVRREKLFF. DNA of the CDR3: TGTGCCAGCAGCTTGGCAGTAAGGCGGGAAAAACTGTTTTTT.

This chain's CDR3 is CASTITGSGYTF. The DNA for the CDR3 is TGTGCCAGCACCATAACAGGTTCCGGCTACACCTTC. The chain carries TRBV3-1 (or the pseudogene TRBV3-2) and TRBJ1-2; D may be TRBD1 (5 bases). The CDR3 spans 12 residues. Trimming stripped 7 bases from V and 8 bases from J, with 14 bases between. From germline, CDR1 is LGHDT and CDR2 YNNKEL (reference sequence).

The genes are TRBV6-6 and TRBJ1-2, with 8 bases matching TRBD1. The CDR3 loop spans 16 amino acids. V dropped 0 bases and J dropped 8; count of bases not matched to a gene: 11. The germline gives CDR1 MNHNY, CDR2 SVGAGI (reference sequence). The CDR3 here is CASSYSDREGGDGYTF. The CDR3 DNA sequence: TGTGCCAGCAGTTACTCGGACAGGGAGGGGGGCGACGGCTACACCTTC.

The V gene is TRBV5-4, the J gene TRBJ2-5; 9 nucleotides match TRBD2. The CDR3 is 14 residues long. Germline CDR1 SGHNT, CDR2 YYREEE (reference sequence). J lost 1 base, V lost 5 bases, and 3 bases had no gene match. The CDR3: CASRQAGGQETQYF. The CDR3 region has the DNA TGTGCCAGCAGGCAAGCGGGAGGCCAAGAGACCCAGTACTTC.

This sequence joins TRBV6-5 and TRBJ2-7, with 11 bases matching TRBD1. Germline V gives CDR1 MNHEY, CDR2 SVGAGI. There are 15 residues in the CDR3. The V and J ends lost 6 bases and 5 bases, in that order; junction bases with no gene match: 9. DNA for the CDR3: TGTGCCAGCAGGGACGGACAGGGGGCCTACGACGAGCAGTACTTC. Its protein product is CASRDGQGAYDEQYF.